A single sample is the source of the 17 T cell receptor beta chains below, sequenced in a study of CD8 T cells in ankylosing spondylitis. TCRdb called the 5' RACE reads again in MiXCR, with one record for every CDR3 protein. The table has about 340,000 distinct CDR3 sequences, roughly 14% seen once. The sequencing sample was made of blood, either unsorted or a sorted T cell fraction (not recorded which). Receptors were obtained from a male donor with ankylosing spondylitis or in good health (not recorded which).

In this sample, this clonotype turned up many times. This chain links TRBV6-1 with TRBJ1-2; D perhaps matches TRBD1 (6 bases). Germline V gives CDR1 MNHNS, CDR2 SASEGT. The CDR3 sequence is 15 residues long. Trimming removed 1 base from V and 4 bases from J, with 13 bases in between. The DNA for the CDR3 is TGTGCCAGCAGTGAAGTCGCGGACAGCCTCTATGGCTACACCTTC. Its translation is CASSEVADSLYGYTF.

The chain combines TRBV5-6 with TRBJ2-3; 9 bases are a match to TRBD2. This CDR3 has 15 amino acids. Trimming cost V 2 bases and J 0 bases; bases outside gene matches: 1. Looked up from germline, CDR1 is SGHDT and CDR2 is YYEEEE. CDR3 DNA: TGTGCCAGCAGCTTCACTAGCGGGAGCACAGATACGCAGTATTTT. Protein product: CASSFTSGSTDTQYF. Based on the CDR3 plus reference TRBV5-6 and TRBJ2-3, the full variable domain is DAGVTQSPTHLIKTRGQQVTLRCSPKSGHDTVSWYQQALGQGPQFIFQYYEEEERQRGNFPDRFSGHQFPNYSSELNVNALLLGDSALYLCASSFTSGSTDTQYFGPGTRLTVL.

A few counts support this clonotype. This chain links TRBV10-1 with TRBJ2-1; D perhaps matches TRBD1 (6 bases). Germline V gene lookup returns CDR1 WNHNN and CDR2 SYGVQD (reference sequence). With 2 bases removed from V and 15 bases from J, the gap between germline ends came to 20 bases. CDR3 size: 14 residues. The CDR3 DNA follows: TGCGCCAGCAGTGAGAACTTGGGGGCTAGTGCACGGTTCTTC. Its protein is CASSENLGASARFF.

Written as DNA, the CDR3 is TGTGCCAGCTCACCGGATATATCGGTGGGGAGCTCCTACAATGAGCAGTTCTTC. Encoded protein: CASSPDISVGSSYNEQFF. The V gene is TRBV18, the J gene TRBJ2-1; perhaps TRBD2 as D (5 bases). Germline V gene lookup returns CDR1 KGHSH and CDR2 LQKENI. This CDR3 region has 18 residues. V was clipped by 3 bases and J by 0 bases, with 18 bases between them.

About this clonotype: A read error may account for a junction end that differs from germline. This chain uses TRBV10-2 with TRBJ2-7; 11 bases are shared with TRBD2. This CDR3 is 14 amino acids long. The V gene's germline CDR1 is WSHSY and CDR2 SAAADI. The chain's CDR3 is CASKGTSGSYKQYF. The CDR3 region has the DNA TGCGCCAGCAAAGGGACTAGCGGTTCCTACAAGCAGTACTTC.

Ten or more counts support this clonotype. V is TRBV12-3 or TRBV12-4 and J is TRBJ2-2, with 11 bases that match TRBD2. V lost 5 bases and J lost 5; bases outside the gene matches: 7. The CDR3 has 16 residues. DNA for the CDR3: TGTGCCAGCAGTCCCATAGCGGGAGGGGAAACCGGGGAGCTGTTTTTT. Protein product: CASSPIAGGETGELFF.

This clonotype has a handful of counts. The rearrangement links TRBV2 to TRBJ1-4, with a weak D call TRBD1 (5 bases). V lost 6 bases and J lost 1, with 15 bases in between. Germline CDR1 SNHLY, CDR2 FYNNEI. There are 16 residues in the CDR3. CDR3 sequence (DNA): TGTGCCAGCAGAGCAAGTGCAGGGTTAACTAATGAAAAACTGTTTTTT. This encodes CASRASAGLTNEKLFF.

This clonotype was found a few times. The chain joins TRBV10-3 to TRBJ1-4; maybe TRBD1 (6 bases). Per the germline V gene, CDR1 is ENHRY and CDR2 is SYGVKD. CDR3 length: 12 amino acids. Deletions cut 10 bases from V and 8 bases from J, with 14 bases between. CDR3 sequence reads: CATGRDIEKLFF. In DNA, the CDR3 is TGTGCCACCGGGCGGGACATCGAAAAACTGTTTTTT.

This clonotype appeared a few times. V usage is TRBV7-8 and J usage is TRBJ1-1, with D tentatively TRBD1 (5 bases). Trimming pared 6 bases from V and 5 bases from J, leaving 16 bases between. CDR1 is SGHVS and CDR2 is FQNEAQ in the germline V gene. The CDR3 has 14 amino acids. The CDR3: CASRDGTAGTEAFF. CDR3 sequence (DNA): TGTGCCAGCAGGGATGGGACGGCCGGGACTGAAGCTTTCTTT.

V usage is TRBV6-1 and J usage is TRBJ2-3; tentative D call: TRBD2 (6 bases). The V end was cut by 7 bases, the J end by 7 bases, with 21 bases between. This CDR3 is built from 15 residues. Germline CDR1 is MNHNS and CDR2 is SASEGT. The CDR3 DNA reads TGTGCCAGCATGATTGGGGCGGAGGGCCCAAATACGCAGTATTTT. Amino acids: CASMIGAEGPNTQYF.

This clonotype was picked up many times. The chain couples TRBV12-3 or TRBV12-4 to TRBJ1-1; D not resolved. The V end lost 3 bases, the J end lost 2 bases, and 16 bases lay between the germline ends. The CDR3 runs 16 residues. CDR3 sequence reads: CASSFRTVGFNTEAFF. As DNA, the CDR3 is TGTGCCAGCAGTTTCCGCACGGTGGGGTTTAACACTGAAGCTTTCTTT.

The chain has TRBV2 and TRBJ2-2, with D maybe TRBD2 (5 bases). Germline CDR1 reads SNHLY; CDR2 reads FYNNEI. V was trimmed by 4 bases and J by 8 bases, leaving 8 bases between them. The CDR3 is 12 amino acids. The CDR3 DNA follows: TGTGCCAGCAGTGCAACGGGGGGGGAGCTGTTTTTT. Its translation is CASSATGGELFF. The full variable domain, rest sourced from reference TRBV2 and TRBJ2-2, is EPEVTQTPSHQVTQMGQEVILRCVPISNHLYFYWYRQILGQKVEFLVSFYNNEISEKSEIFDDQFSVERPDGSNFTLKIRSTKLEDSAMYFCASSATGGELFFGEGSRLTVL.

This clonotype was counted only a few times. V is TRBV20-1 and J is TRBJ2-3; the D gene is possibly TRBD1 (6 bases). This CDR3 is 16 amino acids long. CDR1 is DFQATT, CDR2 SNEGSKA, per germline (reference sequence). The V and J ends lost 3 bases and 3 bases respectively, with 19 bases between them. The DNA for the CDR3 is TGCAGTGCTAGGGGGACAATCGGTGGGTCGACAGATACGCAGTATTTT. Translating gives CSARGTIGGSTDTQYF.

CDR3: CASSTTGTFSYNEQFF. CDR3 DNA sequence: TGTGCCAGCAGTACCACCGGGACTTTCTCCTACAATGAGCAGTTCTTC. The chain combines TRBV12-3 or TRBV12-4 with TRBJ2-1, with TRBD2 as a possible D gene (6 bases). The CDR3 has 16 residues. V dropped 5 bases and J dropped 0 bases, with 14 bases sitting between them.

CDR3 coding DNA: TGCGCCAGCAGCTCCGGGACTTTAACCGGGGAGCTGTTTTTT. Translation: CASSSGTLTGELFF. This chain links TRBV4-1 with TRBJ2-2; perhaps TRBD2 as D (6 bases). The CDR3 length is 14 residues. The germline V gene has CDR1 MGHRA and CDR2 YSYEKL. V was clipped by 5 bases and J by 5 bases, with 12 bases between them.

This clonotype has just a few counts. The chain is built from TRBV5-1 and TRBJ1-2, with 7 bases fitting TRBD1. CDR3 size: 15 residues. Unmatched junction bases numbered 9, after V lost 4 bases and J lost 3 bases. CDR1 SGHRS and CDR2 YFSETQ come from the germline V gene. CDR3 residues: CASSPLQGTDYGYTF. The DNA for the CDR3 is TGCGCCAGCAGCCCCCTACAGGGGACGGACTATGGCTACACCTTC.

The genes are TRBV2 and TRBJ1-5; tentatively, D is TRBD1 (5 bases). Germline V gene lookup returns CDR1 SNHLY and CDR2 FYNNEI. This CDR3 region has 14 residues. V lost 5 bases and J lost 6, with 14 bases in between. The CDR3 DNA sequence: TGTGCCAGCAGTCGACCAGGGTCAGGTCAGCCCCAGCATTTT. Its protein product is CASSRPGSGQPQHF. Variable domain in full (rest from reference TRBV2 and TRBJ1-5): EPEVTQTPSHQVTQMGQEVILRCVPISNHLYFYWYRQILGQKVEFLVSFYNNEISEKSEIFDDQFSVERPDGSNFTLKIRSTKLEDSAMYFCASSRPGSGQPQHFGDGTRLSIL.